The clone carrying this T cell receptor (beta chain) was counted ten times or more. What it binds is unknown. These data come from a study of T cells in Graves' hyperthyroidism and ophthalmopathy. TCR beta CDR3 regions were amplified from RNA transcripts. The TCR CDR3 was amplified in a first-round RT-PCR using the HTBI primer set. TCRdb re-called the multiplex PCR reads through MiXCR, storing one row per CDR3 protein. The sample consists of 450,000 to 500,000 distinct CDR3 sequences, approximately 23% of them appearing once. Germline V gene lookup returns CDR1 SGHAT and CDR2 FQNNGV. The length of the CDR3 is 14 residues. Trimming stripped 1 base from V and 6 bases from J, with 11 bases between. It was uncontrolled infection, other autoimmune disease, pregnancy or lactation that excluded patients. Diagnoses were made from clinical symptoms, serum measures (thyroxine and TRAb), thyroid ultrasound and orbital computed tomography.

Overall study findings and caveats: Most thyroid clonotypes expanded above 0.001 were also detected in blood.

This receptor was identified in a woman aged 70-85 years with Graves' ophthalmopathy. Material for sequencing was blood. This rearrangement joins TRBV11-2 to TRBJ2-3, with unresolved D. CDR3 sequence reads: CASSLAQSWDTQYF. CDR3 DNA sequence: TGTGCCAGCAGCTTAGCGCAGTCTTGGGATACGCAGTATTTT.